Shown below are 13 T cell receptor beta chains from a single sample sequenced in a study of shared clonotypes between healthy human individuals. Sequencing used immunoSEQ multiplex PCR; TCRdb keeps in-frame clones, though not all of them. The data contain some 900,000 clones, approximately 80% of them singletons. Source material: memory CD4+ T cells sorted from blood. Described subset: CD45RA-negative fraction. The receptors originated from a man aged 18 to 29 in good health.

V and J are TRBV7-2 and TRBJ2-3; 9 nucleotides line up with TRBD2. This CDR3 region has 15 residues. J was trimmed by 7 bases and V by 5 bases; bases with no gene match: 10. Germline CDR1 is SGHTA and CDR2 is FQGNSA. CDR3 nucleotide sequence: TGTGCCAGCAGCCTGGGTCTAGCGGGAACTAATACGCAGTATTTT. As protein: CASSLGLAGTNTQYF.

This clone was found once. The genes are TRBV11-3 and TRBJ1-3, with TRBD1 identical over 9 bases. J was trimmed by 7 bases and V by 2 bases; bases with no gene match: 3. CDR3 size: 14 residues. Germline CDR1 reads SGHNT; CDR2 reads YENEEA. CDR3 bases: TGTGCCAGCAGCTTATGCGACAGGGGGAACACCATATATTTT. Its protein is CASSLCDRGNTIYF.

Only a few counts were recorded for this clone. This chain connects TRBV10-3 to TRBJ1-1, with 8 bases that match TRBD1. There are 14 residues in the CDR3. Trimming at V came to 6 bases and at J to 4 bases, leaving 7 bases not matched to a gene. Germline V CDR1 and CDR2: ENHRY, SYGVKD. The CDR3 sequence: CAISPAQGGTEAFF. CDR3 nucleotide sequence: TGTGCCATCAGCCCAGCACAGGGGGGCACTGAAGCTTTCTTT.

This clone was picked up many times. The genes are TRBV2 and TRBJ1-1; possible D gene TRBD1, 6 bases. Trimming left V 1 base short and J 5 bases short, with 14 bases between. The CDR3 is 15 residues long. CDR1 is SNHLY, CDR2 FYNNEI, per germline. The CDR3 loop is CASSEDQGRRTEAFF. CDR3 bases: TGTGCCAGCAGTGAAGACCAGGGGCGCCGTACTGAAGCTTTCTTT.

DNA of the CDR3: TGTGCCAGCAGCTTATGGGAGACCAACACTGAAGCTTTCTTT. Translation: CASSLWETNTEAFF. The chain carries TRBV11-2 and TRBJ1-1; no clear D gene. CDR3 size: 14 residues. In germline, CDR1 is SGHAT, CDR2 FQNNGV. V lost 2 bases and J lost 2, with 9 bases in between.

The chain carries TRBV7-9 and TRBJ2-7; D is unclear. The germline V gene has CDR1 SEHNR and CDR2 FQNEAQ (reference sequence). CDR3 size: 12 residues. Trimming cost V 3 bases and J 6 bases, with 9 bases left between them. The CDR3 protein is CASSFPQGEQYF. In DNA, the CDR3 is TGTGCCAGCAGCTTTCCTCAAGGCGAGCAGTACTTC.

This CDR3 reads CASSLEGTTGELFF. The CDR3 region has the DNA TGTGCCAGCAGCTTAGAGGGGACAACCGGGGAGCTGTTTTTT. The V gene is TRBV11-3, the J gene TRBJ2-2, with a tentative D call TRBD1 (6 bases). Trimming pared 0 bases from V and 5 bases from J, leaving 7 bases between. This CDR3 region has 14 residues. Germline assignment: CDR1 SGHNT and CDR2 YENEEA.

CDR3 sequence (DNA): TGTGCCATCGCGGGTTCCCTGATGGAAGGCGATGGCTACACCTTC. This gives the protein CAIAGSLMEGDGYTF. The V gene is TRBV10-3, the J gene TRBJ1-2; no clear D gene. The CDR3 runs to 15 residues. Germline V gene sequence: CDR1 ENHRY, CDR2 SYGVKD. Trimming cost V 8 bases and J 6 bases, with 22 bases left between them.

The rearrangement links TRBV20-1 to TRBJ1-2, with D hard to call. This CDR3 has 11 amino acids. V was cut by 4 bases and J by 1 base, with 4 bases left in between. The V gene's germline CDR1 is DFQATT and CDR2 SNEGSKA (reference sequence). The CDR3 sequence: CSAKRNYGYTF. The CDR3 bases are TGCAGTGCTAAGCGTAACTATGGCTACACCTTC.

The chain employs TRBV30 and TRBJ2-7; the D is unclear. The CDR3 has 12 amino acids. The germline gives CDR1 GTSNPN, CDR2 SVGIG (reference sequence). V dropped 4 bases and J dropped 0 bases, with 7 bases sitting between them. The CDR3 protein is CAWKANSYEQYF. CDR3 DNA: TGTGCCTGGAAGGCCAACTCCTACGAGCAGTACTTC.

The chain combines TRBV7-2 with TRBJ1-5; D remains unclear. Germline-derived CDR1 and CDR2 are SGHTA and FQGNSA. This CDR3 spans 17 amino acids. Trimming cost V 4 bases and J 0 bases, with 16 bases left between them. The chain's CDR3 is CASSSGFFQSSNQPQHF. Written as DNA, the CDR3 is TGTGCCAGCAGCTCCGGCTTTTTTCAATCTAGCAATCAGCCCCAGCATTTT.

The chain links TRBV2 to TRBJ2-1; 13 nucleotides match TRBD2. The trim removed 7 bases at V and 1 base at J, leaving 7 bases unmatched. Germline-derived CDR1 and CDR2 are SNHLY and FYNNEI. This CDR3 comprises 17 residues. The CDR3 DNA follows: TGTGCCAGCAACCCGGGACTAGCGGGATTATCCTACAATGAGCAGTTCTTC. Translating gives CASNPGLAGLSYNEQFF. The full variable domain, rest sourced from reference TRBV2 and TRBJ2-1, is EPEVTQTPSHQVTQMGQEVILRCVPISNHLYFYWYRQILGQKVEFLVSFYNNEISEKSEIFDDQFSVERPDGSNFTLKIRSTKLEDSAMYFCASNPGLAGLSYNEQFFGPGTRLTVL.

The chain links TRBV6-5 to TRBJ2-4; D may be TRBD1 or TRBD2 (5 bases each). This CDR3 contains 16 residues. Germline V lookup: CDR1 MNHEY, CDR2 SVGAGI. V gave up 4 bases and J gave up 4 bases, with 17 bases separating them. The CDR3 DNA reads TGTGCCAGCAGTTCATCGACAGCGACTATAAAAAACATTCAGTACTTC. This sequence encodes CASSSSTATIKNIQYF.